Reported below is one T cell receptor (beta chain). This record belongs to a study of blood T cell repertoires in COVID-19. About the research overall: The cDNA or gDNA used as material had been derived from T cells, B-cell-depleted T cells, or PBMCs.

The length of the CDR3 is 15 residues. The V gene's germline CDR1 is SGHRS and CDR2 YFSETQ. V gave up 3 bases and J gave up 5 bases; unmatched junction bases: 7. Patients at the Seattle site were enrolled during active infection and followed longitudinally. In the original workflow: Amplifying reference gene primers gave estimates of nucleated cell counts. Data came from immunoSEQ multiplex PCR; TCRdb stores just in-frame clones and leaves some out. Clone size and V and J calls were adopted from that table, with D and trimming inferred from the DNA. This sample carries about 200,000 clones, around four fifths of them seen once, and the ten largest clones take around 1%.

Sequenced material: peripheral blood. This chain links TRBV5-1 with TRBJ1-1; 10 positions agree with TRBD1. The TCR was taken from a man aged 55 to 70 with COVID-19, enrolled during active disease. The DNA of the CDR3 is TGCGCCAGCAGCTGGGGGGACAGGGGAGGTACTGAAGCTTTCTTT. It specifies CASSWGDRGGTEAFF.